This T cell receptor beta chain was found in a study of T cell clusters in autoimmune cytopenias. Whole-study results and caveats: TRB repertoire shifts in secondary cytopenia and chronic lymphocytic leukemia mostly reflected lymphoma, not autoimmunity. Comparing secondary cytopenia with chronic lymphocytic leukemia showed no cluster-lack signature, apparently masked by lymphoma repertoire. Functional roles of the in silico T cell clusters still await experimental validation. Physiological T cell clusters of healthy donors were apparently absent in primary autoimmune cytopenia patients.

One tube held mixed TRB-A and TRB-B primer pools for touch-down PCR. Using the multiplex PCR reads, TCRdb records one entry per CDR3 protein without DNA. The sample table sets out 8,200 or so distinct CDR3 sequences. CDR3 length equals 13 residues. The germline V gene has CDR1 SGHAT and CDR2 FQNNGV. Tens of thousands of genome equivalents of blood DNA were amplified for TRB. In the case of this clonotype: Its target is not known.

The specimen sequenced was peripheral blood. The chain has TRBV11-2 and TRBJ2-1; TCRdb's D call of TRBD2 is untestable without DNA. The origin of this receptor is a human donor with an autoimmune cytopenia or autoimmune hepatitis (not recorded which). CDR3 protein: CASSGPRRDEQFF.